A selection of T cell receptor delta chains follows, all from one sample in a study of Vδ1+ human thymocytes. TCRdb reprocessed the multiplex PCR reads through CATT. The data contain over 20,000 delta-chain clones, about 8% of them singletons. Sequenced material: Vdelta1+ gamma-delta thymocytes from the thymus. Receptor source: a child in the first two years of life who had congenital heart surgery. Each CDR3 is given with its conserved first and last residue. The D gene is left open where the match is weak. Only part of the rows carry a size: once, few, many, or a class if the clone is expanded.

few | TRDJ1 | TRDV1 | TRDD3 | CALGERGDTGKLIF | TGTGCTCTTGGGGAACGGGGGGATACTGGTAAACTCATCTTT
NA | TRDJ1 | TRDV1 | NA | CALGPKNLRCDKLIF | TGTGCTCTTGGTCCCAAGAACCTACGTTGCGATAAACTCATCTTT
NA | TRDJ1 | TRDV1 | TRDD3 | CALGEFSGGYVGADKLIF | TGTGCTCTTGGGGAGTTCTCCGGGGGATACGTTGGTGCCGATAAACTCATCTTT
NA | TRDJ2 | TRDV1 | NA | CALGEHSGPQLFF | TGTGCTCTTGGGGAACACTCCGGGCCACAACTCTTCTTT
NA | TRDJ1 | TRDV1 | NA | CALGELGGDSYTDKLIF | TGTGCTCTTGGGGAACTGGGAGGGGACTCGTACACTGATAAACTCATCTTT
few | TRDJ1 | TRDV1 | TRDD3 | CALVHPGGYVLPYTDKLIF | TGTGCTCTTGTCCATCCTGGGGGATACGTCCTGCCCTACACCGATAAACTCATCTTT
NA | TRDJ1 | TRDV1 | TRDD3 | CALVEVGYWGNVADKLIF | TGTGCTCTTGTCGAAGTGGGGTACTGGGGGAACGTCGCCGATAAACTCATCTTT
NA | TRDJ1 | TRDV1 | NA | CALGEFRWGPHTDKLIF | TGTGCTCTTGGGGAATTTAGATGGGGTCCGCACACCGATAAACTCATCTTT
NA | TRDJ1 | TRDV1 | NA | CALGELPPYTDKLIF | TGTGCTCTTGGGGAGCTTCCACCGTACACCGATAAACTCATCTTT
NA | TRDJ1 | TRDV1 | TRDD3 | CALGEPPPYWGIRPYTDKLIF | TGTGCTCTTGGGGAACCCCCCCCTTACTGGGGGATACGCCCGTACACCGATAAACTCATCTTT